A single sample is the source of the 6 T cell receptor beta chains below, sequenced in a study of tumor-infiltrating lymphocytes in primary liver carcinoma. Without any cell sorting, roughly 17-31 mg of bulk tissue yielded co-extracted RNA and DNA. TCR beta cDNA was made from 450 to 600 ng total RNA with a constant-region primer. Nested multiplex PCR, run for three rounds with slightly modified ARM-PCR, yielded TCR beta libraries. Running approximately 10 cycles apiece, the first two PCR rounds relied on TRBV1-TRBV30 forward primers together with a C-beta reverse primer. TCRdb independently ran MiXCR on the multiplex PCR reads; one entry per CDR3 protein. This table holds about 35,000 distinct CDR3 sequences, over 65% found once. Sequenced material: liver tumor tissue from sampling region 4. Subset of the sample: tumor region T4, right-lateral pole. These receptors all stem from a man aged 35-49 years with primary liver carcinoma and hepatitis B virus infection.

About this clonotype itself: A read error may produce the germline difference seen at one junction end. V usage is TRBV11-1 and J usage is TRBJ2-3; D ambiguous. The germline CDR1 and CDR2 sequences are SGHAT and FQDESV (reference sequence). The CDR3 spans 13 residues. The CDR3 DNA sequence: TGTGCCAGTAGCTCGATCCGAAAAGATACGCAGTATTTC. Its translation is CASSSIRKDTQYF.

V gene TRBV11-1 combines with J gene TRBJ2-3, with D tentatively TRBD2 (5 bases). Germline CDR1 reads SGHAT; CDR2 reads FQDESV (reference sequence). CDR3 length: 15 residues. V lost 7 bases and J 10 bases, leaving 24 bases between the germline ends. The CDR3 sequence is CASNLPRECTDAQYF. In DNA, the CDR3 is TGTGCCAGCAATTTGCCGAGGGAGTGCACGGATGCGCAGTATTTT.

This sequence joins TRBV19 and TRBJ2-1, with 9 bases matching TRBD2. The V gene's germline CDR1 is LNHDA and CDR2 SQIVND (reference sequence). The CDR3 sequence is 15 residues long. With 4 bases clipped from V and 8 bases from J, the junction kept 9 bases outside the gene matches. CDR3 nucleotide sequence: TGTGCCAGTAGTAGTCTAGCGGGGACTTACGATGAGCAGTTCTTC. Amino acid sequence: CASSSLAGTYDEQFF.

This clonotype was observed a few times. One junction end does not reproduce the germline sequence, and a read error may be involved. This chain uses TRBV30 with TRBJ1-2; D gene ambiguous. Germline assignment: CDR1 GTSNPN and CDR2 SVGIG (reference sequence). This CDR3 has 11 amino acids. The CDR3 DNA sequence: TGTGTCTGGAGAGGGTATCAAGGATACACCTTC. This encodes CVWRGYQGYTF.

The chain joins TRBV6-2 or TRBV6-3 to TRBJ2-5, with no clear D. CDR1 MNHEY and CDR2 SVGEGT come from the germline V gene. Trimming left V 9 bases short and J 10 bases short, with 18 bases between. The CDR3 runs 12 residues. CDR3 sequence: CASSPSDELQYF. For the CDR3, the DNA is TGTGCCAGTAGCCCCTCGGATGAGCTCCAGTACTTC.

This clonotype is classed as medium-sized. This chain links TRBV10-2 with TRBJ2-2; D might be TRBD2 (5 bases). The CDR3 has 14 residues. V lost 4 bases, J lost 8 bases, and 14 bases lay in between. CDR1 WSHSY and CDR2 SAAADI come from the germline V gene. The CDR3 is CASSGRRGSGELFF. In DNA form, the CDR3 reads TGCGCCAGCAGTGGACGAAGAGGGAGTGGGGAGCTGTTTTTT.